This passage covers 24 T cell receptor beta chains from one sample sequenced in a study of CD8 T cells in ankylosing spondylitis. TCRdb used MiXCR to reprocess the 5' RACE reads, holding one entry per CDR3 protein. The table lists 200,000 to 250,000 distinct CDR3 sequences, about 16% of them singletons. Notes on the study in general: A TCR beta motif made of several highly homologous variants seemed typical of ankylosing spondylitis blood.

Antigen specificity for these receptors is unknown. Sequencing was performed on blood, either unsorted or a sorted T cell fraction (not recorded which). These receptor sequences come from a male donor with ankylosing spondylitis.

This chain connects TRBV5-1 to TRBJ2-7; D ambiguous. The CDR3 consists of 14 residues. The V gene lost 4 bases and the J gene lost 1 base, with 12 bases spanning the gap. The germline CDR1 and CDR2 sequences are SGHRS and YFSETQ. CDR3 sequence: CASSTYQGSYEQYF. The CDR3 nucleotides read TGCGCCAGCAGCACCTATCAAGGTTCCTACGAGCAGTACTTC.

The chain uses TRBV6-1 and TRBJ1-6, with 7 bases lining up with TRBD1. The CDR3 extends over 16 amino acids. The junction had 8 bases not matched to a gene; V was cut back by 4 bases and J by 5 bases. Germline V gene data show CDR1 as MNHNS and CDR2 as SASEGT. CDR3 sequence (DNA): TGTGCCAGCAGTGGGGAGGGGGCTTTGGATAATTCACCCCTCCACTTT. Its translation: CASSGEGALDNSPLHF.

V is TRBV12-3 or TRBV12-4 and J is TRBJ2-3; TRBD2 aligns across 10 bases. Germline trimming cut 3 bases from V and 6 bases from J; bases unmatched to any gene: 18. The CDR3 runs 19 residues. CDR3 amino acids: CASSFWTESSGSTLDTQYF. The CDR3 region has the DNA TGTGCCAGCAGTTTCTGGACAGAGTCTAGCGGGAGTACTCTCGATACGCAGTATTTT.

This clonotype has just a few counts. The chain carries TRBV20-1 and TRBJ1-1; D is unresolved. The CDR3 extends over 12 amino acids. Germline loops: CDR1 DFQATT, CDR2 SNEGSKA (reference sequence). The V end was cut by 1 base, the J end by 5 bases, with 8 bases between. CDR3 sequence (DNA): TGCAGTGCTAGAGTCGGGGATACTGAAGCTTTCTTT. Translated: CSARVGDTEAFF.

As for this clonotype: At one of its ends the junction is not consistent with the germline gene, which may arise from a read error. The chain combines TRBV6-1 with TRBJ2-3; 7 nucleotides match TRBD2. This CDR3 is built from 15 residues. Germline V gene data show CDR1 as MNHNS and CDR2 as SASEGT. The CDR3 loop is CASREAGPSTDTQYF. In nucleotides, the CDR3 is TGTGCCAGCAGGGAAGCGGGGCCTTCCACAGATACGCAGTATTTT.

The sample holds many counts of this clonotype. This chain joins TRBV4-3 and TRBJ2-7; 11 bases agree with TRBD2. The CDR3 covers 15 residues. Per germline, CDR1 LGHNA and CDR2 YSLEER. V lost 0 bases, J lost 6 bases, and 4 bases stayed unmatched. The CDR3 loop reads CASSQDVAGGREQYF. In DNA form, the CDR3 reads TGCGCCAGCAGCCAAGATGTAGCGGGAGGGCGCGAGCAGTACTTC.

The chain combines TRBV11-2 with TRBJ1-1; a weak D match, TRBD1 (5 bases). Germline lookup yields CDR1 SGHAT and CDR2 FQNNGV. The CDR3 consists of 16 residues. The ends were cut back, 5 bases at V and 1 base at J, with 17 bases in the middle. CDR3 region: CASSNSPGGGNTEAFF. The DNA for the CDR3 is TGTGCCAGCAGCAATAGCCCCGGGGGAGGGAACACTGAAGCTTTCTTT.

The chain carries TRBV10-2 and TRBJ2-7; no clear D gene. V was shortened by 7 bases and J by 5 bases, with 15 bases between the two germline ends. The CDR3 is made up of 13 amino acids. Germline V CDR1 and CDR2: WSHSY, SAAADI. As DNA, the CDR3 is TGCGCCAGCAAGTCCGAACTCGTCGACGAGCAGTACTTC. Its protein product is CASKSELVDEQYF.

The V and J genes are TRBV12-3 or TRBV12-4 and TRBJ2-7, with unresolved D. CDR3 length equals 12 residues. V gave up 7 bases and J gave up 1 base, with 8 bases separating them. The DNA of the CDR3 is TGTGCCAGCATGGAACAGTCCTACGAGCAGTACTTC. Amino acids: CASMEQSYEQYF.

This clonotype was counted ten times or more. This rearrangement joins TRBV27 to TRBJ2-1, with D possibly TRBD2 on 5 matching bases. V lost 5 bases and J 8 bases, leaving 13 bases between the germline ends. Germline values: CDR1 MNHEY, CDR2 SMNVEV (reference sequence). This CDR3 is 13 amino acids long. This CDR3 reads CASSPSGFDEQFF. The CDR3 DNA is TGTGCCAGCAGTCCCTCGGGGTTTGATGAGCAGTTCTTC.

The chain links TRBV7-6 to TRBJ1-3; no definite D call. The CDR3 is 15 residues long. With 5 bases removed from V and 0 bases from J, the gap between germline ends came to 11 bases. CDR1 is SGHVS and CDR2 is FNYEAQ in the germline V gene. The CDR3 loop is CASSPWRSSGNTIYF. In DNA, the CDR3 is TGTGCCAGCAGCCCATGGCGGAGCTCTGGAAACACCATATATTTT.

In its sample, this clonotype was seen a few times. The rearrangement joins TRBV9 to TRBJ2-5; TRBD2 might be the D (5 bases). The CDR3 has 14 amino acids. CDR1 is SGDLS and CDR2 is YYNGEE in the germline V gene. V was cut by 0 bases and J by 1 base, with 7 bases left in between. The chain's CDR3 is CASSVGGSQETQYF. CDR3 bases: TGTGCCAGCAGCGTAGGAGGGAGCCAAGAGACCCAGTACTTC.

This clonotype occurred a few times. This sequence joins TRBV11-2 and TRBJ1-2; the D gene is possibly TRBD1 (5 bases). Germline values: CDR1 SGHAT, CDR2 FQNNGV. The V gene lost 5 bases and the J gene lost 5 bases, with 15 bases spanning the gap. CDR3 size: 14 residues. The CDR3 DNA reads as TGTGCCAGCAGCATAACAGGCGAGGGGTATGGCTACACCTTC. Its protein is CASSITGEGYGYTF.

The genes are TRBV2 and TRBJ1-1; TRBD1 might be the D (6 bases). Germline V gives CDR1 SNHLY, CDR2 FYNNEI. The CDR3 sequence is 14 residues long. Trimming shortened V by 7 bases and J by 11 bases, and 23 bases separated the two germline ends. Written as DNA, the CDR3 is TGTGCCAGCACCGAAGTGGCAGGGGACCTGGTCGCTTTCTTT. Translation: CASTEVAGDLVAFF.

This clonotype was seen repeatedly, ten times or more. The rearrangement links TRBV5-6 to TRBJ1-1; 9 nucleotides line up with TRBD1. CDR1 is SGHDT and CDR2 is YYEEEE in the germline V gene. The junction had 2 bases not matched to a gene; V was cut back by 1 base and J by 4 bases. The CDR3 consists of 14 residues. CDR3 sequence: CASSLTGGGTEAFF. The CDR3 DNA reads TGTGCCAGCAGCTTGACAGGGGGCGGCACTGAAGCTTTCTTT.

This clonotype occurred a few times. The CDR3 bases are TGTGCCAGCAGCAGCACTAGCGATCACTTCACAGATACGCAGTATTTT. It is translated as CASSSTSDHFTDTQYF. This chain connects TRBV11-1 to TRBJ2-3, with 7 bases lining up with TRBD2. CDR1 and CDR2 from the germline V gene are SGHAT and FQDESV (reference sequence). J lost 2 bases, V lost 5 bases, and 10 bases had no gene match. This CDR3 region has 16 residues.

V usage is TRBV6-1 and J usage is TRBJ2-1, with 7 bases aligning to TRBD1. This CDR3 is 18 amino acids long. After removal of 3 bases from V and 4 bases from J, the junction contained 15 bases not matched to a gene. CDR1 and CDR2 (germline): MNHNS, SASEGT. CDR3 amino acids: CASSDLFSNRGAYNEQFF. CDR3 nucleotide sequence: TGTGCCAGCAGTGATTTGTTTTCTAACAGGGGCGCATACAATGAGCAGTTCTTC.

V and J are TRBV7-9 and TRBJ2-5; 7 bases are a match to TRBD1. CDR3 size: 16 residues. The V gene end was trimmed by 2 bases and the J gene end by 1 base; junction bases not matched to a gene: 7. Per the germline V gene, CDR1 is SEHNR and CDR2 is FQNEAQ (reference sequence). The CDR3 nucleotides read TGTGCCAGCAGCTTAACCAGGGACAGCCCCCAAGAGACCCAGTACTTC. Its protein product is CASSLTRDSPQETQYF.

The chain links TRBV6-5 to TRBJ1-1, with a possible D match to TRBD1 (5 bases). CDR3 length equals 16 residues. Germline CDR1 is MNHEY and CDR2 is SVGAGI. V lost 0 bases and J lost 4, with 15 bases in between. The CDR3 bases are TGTGCCAGCAGTTACTCGTCCCAGGGTTGGGCCACTGAAGCTTTCTTT. Residues: CASSYSSQGWATEAFF.

This clonotype has just a few counts. This chain uses TRBV6-5 with TRBJ2-7; no clear D gene. V was shortened by 6 bases and J by 3 bases, with 12 bases between the two germline ends. Germline loops: CDR1 MNHEY, CDR2 SVGAGI. CDR3 length equals 13 residues. The CDR3 DNA follows: TGTGCCAGCAGCTTAAGACACCGCTACGAGCAGTACTTC. This translates into CASSLRHRYEQYF.

The CDR3 here is CASSLVVGGVPPYNEQFF. For the CDR3, the DNA is TGTGCCAGCAGCTTAGTTGTGGGAGGGGTTCCGCCCTACAATGAGCAGTTCTTC. This rearrangement joins TRBV11-2 to TRBJ2-1; 7 nucleotides align to TRBD2. The germline V gene encodes CDR1 SGHAT and CDR2 FQNNGV. J was trimmed by 2 bases and V by 1 base; bases with no gene match: 11. This CDR3 is built from 18 residues.

This clonotype showed up just once. V gene TRBV5-6 combines with J gene TRBJ2-3; D not resolved. Trimming took 0 bases from V and 4 from J, leaving 9 bases between them. The CDR3 loop spans 14 amino acids. Germline CDR1 and CDR2: SGHDT and YYEEEE. This chain's CDR3 is CASSLVPRADTQYF. In nucleotides, the CDR3 is TGTGCCAGCAGCTTGGTACCTAGGGCAGATACGCAGTATTTT.

V usage is TRBV19 and J usage is TRBJ1-4; 7 nucleotides line up with TRBD1. CDR3 size: 15 residues. Trimming at V came to 4 bases and at J to 8 bases, leaving 10 bases not matched to a gene. Germline loops: CDR1 LNHDA, CDR2 SQIVND (reference sequence). The CDR3 nucleotides are TGTGCCAGTAGTACTCCGGGACAGTCAAGAGAAAAACTGTTTTTT. This encodes CASSTPGQSREKLFF.

This clonotype appeared a few times. This sequence joins TRBV9 and TRBJ2-3; 9 bases are a match to TRBD1. The V gene's germline CDR1 is SGDLS and CDR2 YYNGEE. The trim removed 0 bases at V and 6 bases at J, leaving 8 bases unmatched. The CDR3 is made up of 16 amino acids. Here the CDR3 reads CASSVAMDRGGDTQYF. Written as DNA, the CDR3 is TGTGCCAGCAGCGTAGCCATGGACAGGGGAGGGGATACGCAGTATTTT.